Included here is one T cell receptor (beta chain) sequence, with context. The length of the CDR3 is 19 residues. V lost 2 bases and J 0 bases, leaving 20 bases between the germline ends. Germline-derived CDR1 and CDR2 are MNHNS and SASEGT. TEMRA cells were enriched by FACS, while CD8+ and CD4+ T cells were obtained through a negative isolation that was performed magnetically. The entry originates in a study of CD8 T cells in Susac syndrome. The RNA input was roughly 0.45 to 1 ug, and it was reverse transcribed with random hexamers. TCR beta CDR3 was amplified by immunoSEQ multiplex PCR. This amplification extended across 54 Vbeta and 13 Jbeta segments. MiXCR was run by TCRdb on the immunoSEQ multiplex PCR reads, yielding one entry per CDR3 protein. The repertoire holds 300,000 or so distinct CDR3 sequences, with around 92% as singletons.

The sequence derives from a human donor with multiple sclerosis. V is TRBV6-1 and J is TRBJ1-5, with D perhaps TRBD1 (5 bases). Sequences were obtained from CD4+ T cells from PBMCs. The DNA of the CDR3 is TGTGCCAGCAGTGAATCCCCTGGGGGACGGATCTATAGCAATCAGCCCCAGCATTTT. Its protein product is CASSESPGGRIYSNQPQHF.